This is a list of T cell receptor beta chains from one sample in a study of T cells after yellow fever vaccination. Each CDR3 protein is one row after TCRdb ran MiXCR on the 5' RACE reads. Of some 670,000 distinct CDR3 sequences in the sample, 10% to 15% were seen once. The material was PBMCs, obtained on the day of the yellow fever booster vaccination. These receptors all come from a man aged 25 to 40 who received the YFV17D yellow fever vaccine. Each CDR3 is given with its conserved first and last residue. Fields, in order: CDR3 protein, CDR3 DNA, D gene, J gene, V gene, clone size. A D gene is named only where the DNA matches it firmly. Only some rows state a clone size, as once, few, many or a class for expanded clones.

CASSLPGTTRPNEQFF,TGTGCCAGCTCCCTTCCCGGGACCACGAGACCTAATGAGCAGTTCTTC,-,TRBJ2-1,TRBV6-1,few
CASSLPGLGHGELFF,TGCGCCAGCAGCTTACCGGGACTAGGTCACGGGGAGCTGTTTTTT,TRBD2,TRBJ2-2,TRBV5-1,few
CASSRAGAAYNEQFF,TGTGCCAGCTCTCGGGCGGGAGCAGCCTACAATGAGCAGTTCTTC,TRBD2,TRBJ2-1,TRBV7-6,-
CASSLELAGAYEQYF,TGTGCCAGCAGTTTGGAGCTAGCGGGAGCCTACGAGCAGTACTTC,TRBD2,TRBJ2-7,TRBV28,few
CASTLATSSYNEQFF,TGTGCCAGCACCCTAGCGACAAGCTCCTACAATGAGCAGTTCTTC,-,TRBJ2-1,TRBV6-2/TRBV6-3,few
CASSLAGGRRETQYF,TGTGCCAGCAGCTTAGCAGGGGGCAGGAGAGAGACCCAGTACTTC,TRBD1,TRBJ2-5,TRBV7-8,few
CSASRGGGGETQYF,TGCAGCGCCAGTAGGGGAGGGGGTGGAGAGACCCAGTACTTC,-,TRBJ2-5,TRBV29-1,-
CASRRFSGVPNTEAFF,TGTGCCAGTAGGCGGTTCTCAGGGGTACCGAACACTGAAGCTTTCTTT,-,TRBJ1-1,TRBV27,-
CASRLAGVGGDEQYF,TGTGCCAGCAGACTAGCGGGAGTGGGAGGCGACGAGCAGTACTTC,TRBD2,TRBJ2-7,TRBV6-2/TRBV6-3,-
CASSSDRGNNYGYTF,TGTGCCAGCAGCTCAGACAGGGGAAATAACTATGGCTACACCTTC,TRBD1,TRBJ1-2,TRBV7-2,-